This T cell receptor (beta chain) comes out of a study of T cells expressing NK-cell markers. Looking at the study overall: The TCR beta repertoires originated in sorted CD3+CD56+NKG2C+, CD3+CD56+NKG2C- and CD3+CD56-NKG2C+ T cells.

Findings and limits, study-wide: Dominant NKG2C+ clonotypes were found to form roughly 1.0-7.0% of CD8+ T cells in over five donors.

The CDR3 runs to 16 residues. Germline V gives CDR1 GTSNPN, CDR2 SVGIG (reference sequence). Concerning this clonotype itself: The target antigen is unknown.

TCRdb reprocessed the 5' RACE reads; each CDR3 protein has one entry and no DNA is given. In total, the table holds under 9,000 distinct CDR3 sequences. This chain uses TRBV30 with TRBJ1-3; lacking DNA, the TRBD1 call made by TCRdb goes unchecked. This receptor was identified in a man aged 18 to 69 in good health. The sample taken for sequencing was blood T cells: a sorted CD56 or NKG2C T cell subset, CD4+ or CD8+ T cells, or bulk PBMC T cells (not recorded which). This CDR3 reads CAWNKELGASGNTIYF.